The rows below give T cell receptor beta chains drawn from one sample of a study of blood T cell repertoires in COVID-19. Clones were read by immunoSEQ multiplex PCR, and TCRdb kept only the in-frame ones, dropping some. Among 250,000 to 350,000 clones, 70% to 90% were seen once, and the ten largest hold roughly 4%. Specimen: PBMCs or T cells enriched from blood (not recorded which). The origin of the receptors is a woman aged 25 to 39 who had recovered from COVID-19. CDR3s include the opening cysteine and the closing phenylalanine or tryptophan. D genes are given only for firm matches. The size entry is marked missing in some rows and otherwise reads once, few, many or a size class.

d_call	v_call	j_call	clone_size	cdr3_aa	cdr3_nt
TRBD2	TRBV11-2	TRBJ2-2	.	CASSLDPPTSGGSGELFF	TGTGCCAGCAGCTTAGATCCCCCCACTAGCGGGGGGTCCGGGGAGCTGTTTTTT
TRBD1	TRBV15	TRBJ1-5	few	CATSRRGTGSNQPQHF	TGTGCCACCAGCAGACGCGGGACAGGTAGCAATCAGCCCCAGCATTTT
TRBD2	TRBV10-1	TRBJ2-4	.	CASISSGNIQYF	TGCGCCAGCATAAGTAGCGGGAACATTCAGTACTTC
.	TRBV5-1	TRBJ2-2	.	CASSTSGVGELFF	TGCGCCAGCAGCACGTCAGGGGTCGGGGAGCTGTTTTTT
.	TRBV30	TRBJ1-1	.	CAWSPTGGDTEAFF	TGTGCCTGGAGTCCGACGGGAGGTGACACTGAAGCTTTCTTT
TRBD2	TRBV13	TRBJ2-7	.	CASSLGLRSLAVSSYEQYF	TGTGCCAGCAGCTTAGGCCTTCGTTCGCTAGCGGTGAGCTCCTACGAGCAGTACTTC
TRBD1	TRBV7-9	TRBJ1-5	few	CASSLDRGHSNQPQHF	TGTGCCAGCAGCTTAGACAGGGGGCATAGCAATCAGCCCCAGCATTTT
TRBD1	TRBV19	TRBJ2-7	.	CASSMGQLNSYEQYF	TGTGCCAGTAGTATGGGACAGCTTAACTCCTACGAGCAGTACTTC
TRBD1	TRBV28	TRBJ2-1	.	CASSLGRGRYNEQFF	TGTGCCAGCAGTTTAGGCAGGGGGCGATACAATGAGCAGTTCTTC
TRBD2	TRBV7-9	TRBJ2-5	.	CASSPQKLAGGGETQYF	TGTGCCAGCAGCCCCCAAAAGCTAGCGGGGGGAGGAGAGACCCAGTACTTC
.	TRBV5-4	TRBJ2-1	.	CASSNRDTNNEQFF	TGTGCCAGCAGCAACCGGGACACAAACAATGAGCAGTTCTTC
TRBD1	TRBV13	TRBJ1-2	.	CASSPGTGNGYTF	TGTGCCAGCAGTCCGGGGACAGGAAATGGCTACACCTTC
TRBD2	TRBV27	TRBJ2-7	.	CASSLGTSGSYEQYF	TGTGCCAGCAGTTTGGGGACTAGCGGATCGTACGAGCAGTACTTC
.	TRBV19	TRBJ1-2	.	CASSRQNYGYTF	TGTGCCAGTAGTAGACAGAACTATGGCTACACCTTC
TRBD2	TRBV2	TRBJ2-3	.	CASSEVASGIPTASTDTQYF	TGTGCCAGCAGTGAAGTGGCTAGCGGGATTCCCACAGCTAGCACAGATACGCAGTATTTT
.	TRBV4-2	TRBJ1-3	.	CASSRNAVMRWAGNTIYF	TGTGCCAGCAGCCGCAATGCAGTGATGCGGTGGGCTGGAAACACCATATATTTT
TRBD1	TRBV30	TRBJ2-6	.	CAWFRDRGRSGANVLTF	TGTGCCTGGTTTCGGGACAGGGGAAGGTCTGGGGCCAACGTCCTGACTTTC
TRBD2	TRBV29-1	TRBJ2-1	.	CSVRAGGPGSYNEQFF	TGCAGCGTTAGGGCGGGAGGGCCTGGGTCCTACAATGAGCAGTTCTTC
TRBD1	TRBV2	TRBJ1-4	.	CASTRDRDEKLFF	TGTGCCAGCACCCGGGACAGGGACGAAAAACTGTTTTTT
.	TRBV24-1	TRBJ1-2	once	CATSDLGAYGYTF	TGTGCCACCAGTGATTTGGGGGCCTATGGCTACACCTTC
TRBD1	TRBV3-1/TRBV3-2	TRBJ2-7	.	CASSQRRDREVQYF	TGTGCCAGCAGCCAACGCCGGGACAGGGAGGTGCAGTACTTC
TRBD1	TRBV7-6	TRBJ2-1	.	CASSLFTGGLNEQFF	TGTGCCAGCAGCTTATTCACAGGGGGTCTGAATGAGCAGTTCTTC
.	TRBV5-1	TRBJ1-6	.	CASSLAENSPLHF	TGCGCCAGCAGCTTGGCCGAGAATTCACCCCTCCACTTT
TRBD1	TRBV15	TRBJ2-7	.	CATSNEGGEGFDEQYF	TGTGCCACCAGTAATGAAGGGGGCGAAGGCTTTGACGAGCAGTACTTC
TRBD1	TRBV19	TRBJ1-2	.	CASRLRTGMSGYTF	TGTGCCAGTAGACTAAGGACAGGGATGAGTGGCTACACCTTC
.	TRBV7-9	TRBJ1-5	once	CASSLLQQPQHF	TGTGCCAGCAGCTTGTTGCAGCAGCCCCAGCATTTT
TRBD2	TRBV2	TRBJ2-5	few	CASRGSGGQETQYF	TGTGCCAGCAGGGGAAGCGGGGGGCAAGAGACCCAGTACTTC
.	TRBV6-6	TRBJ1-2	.	CASSNRDTQNYGYTF	TGTGCCAGCAGTAACCGGGACACCCAAAACTATGGCTACACCTTC
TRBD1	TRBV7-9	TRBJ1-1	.	CASSRGQGANTEAFF	TGTGCCAGCAGCCGGGGACAGGGGGCGAACACTGAAGCTTTCTTT
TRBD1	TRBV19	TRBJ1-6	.	CASSRRQGPTNSPLHF	TGTGCCAGTAGCCGAAGACAGGGGCCCACAAATTCACCCCTCCACTTT
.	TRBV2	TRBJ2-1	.	CASSVEPINEQFF	TGTGCCAGCAGTGTAGAACCTATCAATGAGCAGTTCTTC
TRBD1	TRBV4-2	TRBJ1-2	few	CASSPGQGAQGYTF	TGTGCCAGCAGCCCGGGACAGGGGGCGCAGGGCTACACCTTC
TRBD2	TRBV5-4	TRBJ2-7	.	CASSPIGGAGGGYYEQYF	TGTGCCAGCAGCCCTATAGGCGGGGCGGGAGGGGGATACTACGAGCAGTACTTC
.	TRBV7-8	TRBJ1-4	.	CASSPSDEGREKLFF	TGTGCCAGCAGCCCATCCGATGAGGGTCGGGAAAAACTGTTTTTT
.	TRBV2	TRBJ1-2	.	CASRGQANYGYTF	TGTGCCAGCAGGGGTCAGGCTAACTATGGCTACACCTTC
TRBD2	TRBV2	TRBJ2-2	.	CASDQPGLAGENTGELFF	TGTGCCAGCGACCAACCGGGACTAGCGGGAGAAAACACCGGGGAGCTGTTTTTT
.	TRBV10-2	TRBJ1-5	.	CASSETGETPQHF	TGCGCCAGCAGTGAGACAGGTGAGACGCCCCAGCATTTT
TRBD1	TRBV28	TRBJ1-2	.	CASSLLFEASQGNYGYTF	TGTGCCAGCAGTTTACTATTCGAGGCGTCACAGGGGAACTATGGCTACACCTTC
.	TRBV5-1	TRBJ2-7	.	CASSATGPLGSYEQYF	TGCGCCAGCAGCGCCACAGGGCCTCTAGGTTCTTACGAGCAGTACTTC
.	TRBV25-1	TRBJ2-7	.	CASRDNYEQYF	TGTGCCAGCAGGGACAACTACGAGCAGTACTTC
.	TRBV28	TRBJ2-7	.	CASSFADSYEQYF	TGTGCCAGCAGTTTTGCAGACTCCTACGAGCAGTACTTC
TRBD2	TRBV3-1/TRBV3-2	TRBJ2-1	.	CASSQDAGRGPSYNEQFF	TGTGCCAGCAGCCAAGACGCCGGGAGGGGCCCCTCCTACAATGAGCAGTTCTTC
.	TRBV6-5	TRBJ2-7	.	CASSPFRVAYEQYF	TGTGCCAGCAGCCCCTTCAGGGTCGCCTACGAGCAGTACTTC
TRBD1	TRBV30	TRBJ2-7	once	CAWRVAGGPYEQYF	TGTGCCTGGAGAGTCGCAGGGGGCCCTTACGAGCAGTACTTC
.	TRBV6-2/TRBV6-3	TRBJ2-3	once	CASSYSGIARTDTQYF	TGTGCCAGCAGTTACTCGGGGATAGCGCGCACAGATACGCAGTATTTT
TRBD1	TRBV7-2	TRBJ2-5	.	CASSQRQGHETQYF	TGTGCCAGCAGCCAAAGACAGGGGCACGAGACCCAGTACTTC
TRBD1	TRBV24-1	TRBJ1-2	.	CATSGSGGTDNYGYTF	TGTGCCACCAGTGGTTCAGGGGGAACCGATAACTATGGCTACACCTTC
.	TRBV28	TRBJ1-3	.	CASSESLWWDTSSGNTIYF	TGTGCCAGCAGCGAAAGTCTATGGTGGGACACGAGCTCTGGAAACACCATATATTTT
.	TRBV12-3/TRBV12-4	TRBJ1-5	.	CASALRGGQPQHF	TGTGCCAGCGCCCTTCGAGGCGGCCAGCCCCAGCATTTT
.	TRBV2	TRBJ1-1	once	CASMQGATEAFF	TGTGCCAGCATGCAAGGAGCAACTGAAGCTTTCTTT
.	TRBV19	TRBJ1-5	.	CASSMWGDSNQPQHF	TGTGCCAGTAGTATGTGGGGAGATAGCAATCAGCCCCAGCATTTT
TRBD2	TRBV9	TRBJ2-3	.	CASSRGLADLYERQYF	TGTGCCAGCAGCCGAGGACTAGCGGACCTTTACGAGCGTCAGTATTTT
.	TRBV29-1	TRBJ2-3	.	CSVKQDNTDTQYF	TGCAGCGTCAAACAGGACAACACAGATACGCAGTATTTT
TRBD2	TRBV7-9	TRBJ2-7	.	CASSFSTLAGEQYF	TGTGCCAGCAGCTTTAGTACCCTAGCGGGCGAGCAGTACTTC
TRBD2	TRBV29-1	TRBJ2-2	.	CSVAGEAGELFF	TGCAGCGTGGCGGGAGAAGCCGGGGAGCTGTTTTTT
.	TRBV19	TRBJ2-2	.	CASSIGQGNTGELFF	TGTGCCAGTAGTATTGGGCAGGGGAACACCGGGGAGCTGTTTTTT
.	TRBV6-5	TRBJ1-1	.	CASSYQGLNTEAFF	TGTGCCAGCAGTTACCAGGGACTTAACACTGAAGCTTTCTTT
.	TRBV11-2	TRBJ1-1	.	CASSFEGWYAFF	TGTGCCAGCAGCTTCGAGGGCTGGTATGCTTTCTTT
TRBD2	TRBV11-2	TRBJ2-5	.	CASSFTSGREETQYF	TGTGCCAGCAGCTTCACTAGCGGGAGGGAAGAGACCCAGTACTTC